Listed below are T cell receptor beta chains from one sample, sequenced in a study of cytomegalovirus exposure and HLA in healthy donors. Some clones are missing from TCRdb's copy, which holds only in-frame ones; the method was immunoSEQ multiplex PCR. This sample carries approximately 220,000 clones, 75% to 90% of them seen once, and the ten largest clones take over 13%. The sequencing input was PBMCs. These receptors were obtained from a woman aged 25 to 45 in good health and CMV-seropositive. CDR3s include the opening cysteine and the closing phenylalanine or tryptophan. Each record gives: V gene, J gene, D gene, clone size, CDR3 DNA, CDR3 protein. A D gene is named only where the DNA matches it firmly. Only some rows state a clone size, as once, few, many or a class for expanded clones.

V gene: TRBV7-3; J gene: TRBJ2-2; D gene: NA; clone size: once; CDR3 DNA: TGTGCCAGCAGCGCACAGGGTAACACCGGGGAGCTGTTTTTT; CDR3 protein: CASSAQGNTGELFF
V gene: TRBV6-1; J gene: TRBJ1-2; D gene: NA; clone size: NA; CDR3 DNA: TGTGCCAGCAGTGAAGGCGGGATTGGGGCAGGGCGCGGCTACACCTTC; CDR3 protein: CASSEGGIGAGRGYTF
V gene: TRBV5-1; J gene: TRBJ1-1; D gene: NA; clone size: NA; CDR3 DNA: TGCGCCAGCAGCTTGGGGCAGGGCTTAACTGAAGCTTTCTTT; CDR3 protein: CASSLGQGLTEAFF
V gene: TRBV13; J gene: TRBJ2-5; D gene: TRBD2; clone size: NA; CDR3 DNA: TGTGCCAGCAGCACAGGACTAGCGGGGATCCAAGAGACCCAGTACTTC; CDR3 protein: CASSTGLAGIQETQYF
V gene: TRBV6-4; J gene: TRBJ2-3; D gene: NA; clone size: many; CDR3 DNA: TGTGCCAGCAGTGACGGGACACACACAGATACGCAGTATTTT; CDR3 protein: CASSDGTHTDTQYF
V gene: TRBV11-2; J gene: TRBJ2-2; D gene: TRBD2; clone size: NA; CDR3 DNA: TGTGCCAGCAGCTTAGGGACTAGCGGGAGCAACACCGGGGAGCTGTTTTTT; CDR3 protein: CASSLGTSGSNTGELFF
V gene: TRBV28; J gene: TRBJ1-5; D gene: TRBD1; clone size: NA; CDR3 DNA: TGTGCCAGCAGTTTATCGCACAGGGGTAGCAATCAGCCCCAGCATTTT; CDR3 protein: CASSLSHRGSNQPQHF
V gene: TRBV6-5; J gene: TRBJ1-1; D gene: NA; clone size: NA; CDR3 DNA: TGTGCCAGCAGCCCCGGTTCCCGGAACACTGAAGCTTTCTTT; CDR3 protein: CASSPGSRNTEAFF
V gene: TRBV9; J gene: TRBJ1-4; D gene: NA; clone size: NA; CDR3 DNA: TGTGCCAGCAGCGTAGGTTTAGGTGGTGAAAAACTGTTTTTT; CDR3 protein: CASSVGLGGEKLFF
V gene: TRBV27; J gene: TRBJ1-2; D gene: TRBD1; clone size: NA; CDR3 DNA: TGTGCCAGCAGTTTAACAGGGGGCGCCAACTATGGCTACACCTTC; CDR3 protein: CASSLTGGANYGYTF
V gene: TRBV10-2; J gene: TRBJ1-2; D gene: NA; clone size: NA; CDR3 DNA: TGCGCCACCGTGGAAGGGAGCGTAAACTATGGCTACACCTTC; CDR3 protein: CATVEGSVNYGYTF
V gene: TRBV27; J gene: TRBJ2-7; D gene: TRBD1; clone size: NA; CDR3 DNA: TGTGCCAGCAGTACGAGGACAGGGGCAACCACCTACGAGCAGTACTTC; CDR3 protein: CASSTRTGATTYEQYF
V gene: TRBV25-1; J gene: TRBJ2-3; D gene: NA; clone size: NA; CDR3 DNA: TGTGCCAGCAGCGGGAGCACAGATACGCAGTATTTT; CDR3 protein: CASSGSTDTQYF
V gene: TRBV18; J gene: TRBJ1-1; D gene: NA; clone size: once; CDR3 DNA: TGTGCCAGCTCACCAGCGGGGGGAAACACTGAAGCTTTCTTT; CDR3 protein: CASSPAGGNTEAFF
V gene: TRBV7-2; J gene: TRBJ2-7; D gene: NA; clone size: NA; CDR3 DNA: TGTGCCAGCAGCTTGGATCGCTACTACGAGCAGTACTTC; CDR3 protein: CASSLDRYYEQYF
V gene: TRBV27; J gene: TRBJ1-1; D gene: NA; clone size: NA; CDR3 DNA: TGTGCCAGCAGTAGGAACAGGAGAAACACTGAAGCTTTCTTT; CDR3 protein: CASSRNRRNTEAFF
V gene: TRBV13; J gene: TRBJ2-1; D gene: NA; clone size: NA; CDR3 DNA: TGTGCCAGCAGCTTATCCATTCGGGAACTAGAGTTCGTCAATGAGCAGTTCTTC; CDR3 protein: CASSLSIRELEFVNEQFF
V gene: TRBV10-3; J gene: TRBJ2-3; D gene: TRBD2; clone size: NA; CDR3 DNA: TGTGCCATCAGTGGGTCTAGCGGGAGTTTGGATACGCAGTATTTT; CDR3 protein: CAISGSSGSLDTQYF
V gene: TRBV4-1; J gene: TRBJ1-2; D gene: NA; clone size: NA; CDR3 DNA: TGCGCCAGCAGCCACGGGGGTAAGGGTGGCTACACCTTC; CDR3 protein: CASSHGGKGGYTF
V gene: TRBV7-6; J gene: TRBJ2-7; D gene: TRBD1; clone size: NA; CDR3 DNA: TGTGCCAGCAGCCTGGGACAGGGAAGCTCCTACGAGCAGTACTTC; CDR3 protein: CASSLGQGSSYEQYF
V gene: TRBV6-5; J gene: TRBJ1-2; D gene: NA; clone size: few; CDR3 DNA: TGTGCCAGCAGTACAGGGACTAACTATGGCTACACCTTC; CDR3 protein: CASSTGTNYGYTF
V gene: TRBV4-1; J gene: TRBJ2-1; D gene: TRBD2; clone size: NA; CDR3 DNA: TGCGCCAGCAGCCATGGACTAGCGGGAAGTTTAGGCAATGAGCAGTTCTTC; CDR3 protein: CASSHGLAGSLGNEQFF
V gene: TRBV7-9; J gene: TRBJ1-2; D gene: TRBD1; clone size: NA; CDR3 DNA: TGTGCCAGCAGCTCCCCAGGGGGCGATGGCTATGGCTACACCTTC; CDR3 protein: CASSSPGGDGYGYTF
V gene: TRBV18; J gene: TRBJ1-2; D gene: TRBD1; clone size: NA; CDR3 DNA: TGTGCCAGCTCTCTCGGTCGGGACAGCGGTAACTATGGCTACACCTTC; CDR3 protein: CASSLGRDSGNYGYTF
V gene: TRBV7-8; J gene: TRBJ1-1; D gene: NA; clone size: NA; CDR3 DNA: TGTGCCAGCAGCTTAGCCCGTGTGTGGAACACTGAAGCTTTCTTT; CDR3 protein: CASSLARVWNTEAFF
V gene: TRBV27; J gene: TRBJ1-1; D gene: NA; clone size: NA; CDR3 DNA: TGTGCCAGCAGTCCCCATGGGGGGGACACTGAAGCTTTCTTT; CDR3 protein: CASSPHGGDTEAFF
V gene: TRBV10-1; J gene: TRBJ2-1; D gene: NA; clone size: few; CDR3 DNA: TGCGCCAGCACAGCAAACAATGAGCAGTTCTTC; CDR3 protein: CASTANNEQFF
V gene: TRBV7-9; J gene: TRBJ2-5; D gene: TRBD1; clone size: NA; CDR3 DNA: TGTGCCAGCAGTCCGGGACAGGGAGCGGAGGAGACCCAGTACTTC; CDR3 protein: CASSPGQGAEETQYF
V gene: TRBV28; J gene: TRBJ2-1; D gene: TRBD2; clone size: NA; CDR3 DNA: TGTGCCAGCAGTCGAGAAGGACGGGAGGGCCGCAATGAGCAGTTCTTC; CDR3 protein: CASSREGREGRNEQFF